The source of this T cell receptor (beta chain) is a study of post-analysis software for immune sequencing data. Study information: Recorded disease courses covered relapsing-remitting, secondary progressive and progressive-relapsing multiple sclerosis. Some patients had no subtype annotation. General study results and limits: Patients carried a handful of TRBV segments more frequently than controls did, and TRBV5-6, TRBV5-1 and TRBV20-1 were among them. Same-batch samples co-clustered strongly by F measure. Compared with controls, patients showed significantly lower normalized Chao1 diversity.

The germline CDR1 and CDR2 sequences are SGHTA and FQGNSA. The CDR3 extends over 14 amino acids. V lost 2 bases to trimming and J lost 4 bases, with 11 bases between them. The library was made from cDNA and included unique molecular identifiers. TCRdb ran MiXCR on the PCR reads and lists one entry per CDR3 protein. The sample yields about 540,000 distinct CDR3 sequences, 34% seen once. This clonotype was observed a handful of times. Its cognate antigen is unknown. This chain links TRBV7-2 with TRBJ2-5; D remains ambiguous. The sample comprised blood. The receptor's source is a girl aged 2-17 years with multiple sclerosis. CDR3 region: CASSLRVGPETQYF. In DNA, the CDR3 is TGTGCCAGCAGCTTAAGAGTAGGACCAGAGACCCAGTACTTC. Full variable domain (missing parts from reference TRBV7-2 and TRBJ2-5): GAGVSQSPSNKVTEKGKDVELRCDPISGHTALYWYRQSLGQGLEFLIYFQGNSAPDKSGLPSDRFSAERTGGSVSTLTIQRTQQEDSAVYLCASSLRVGPETQYFGPGTRLLVL.